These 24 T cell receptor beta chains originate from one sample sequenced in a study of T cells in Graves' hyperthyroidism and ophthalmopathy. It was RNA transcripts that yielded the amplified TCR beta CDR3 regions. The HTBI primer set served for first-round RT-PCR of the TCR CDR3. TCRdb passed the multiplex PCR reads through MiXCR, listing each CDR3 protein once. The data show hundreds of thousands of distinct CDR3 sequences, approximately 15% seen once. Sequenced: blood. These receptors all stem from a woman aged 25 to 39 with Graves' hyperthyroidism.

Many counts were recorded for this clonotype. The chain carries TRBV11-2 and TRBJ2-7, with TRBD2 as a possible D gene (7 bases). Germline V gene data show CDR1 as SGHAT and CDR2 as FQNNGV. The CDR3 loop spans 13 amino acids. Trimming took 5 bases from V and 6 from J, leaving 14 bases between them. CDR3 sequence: CASSPRGAAEQYF. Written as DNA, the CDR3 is TGTGCCAGCAGCCCCCGGGGGGCCGCCGAGCAGTACTTC.

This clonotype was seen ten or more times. The CDR3 loop reads CASSPDSYSAYEQYF. CDR3 bases: TGTGCCAGCAGCCCGGACAGTTACTCAGCCTACGAGCAGTACTTC. V is TRBV3-1 and J is TRBJ2-7, with D perhaps TRBD1 (6 bases). The ends were cut back, 4 bases at V and 2 bases at J, with 15 bases in the middle. The germline CDR1 and CDR2 sequences are LGHDT and YNNKEL (reference sequence). The CDR3 loop spans 15 amino acids.

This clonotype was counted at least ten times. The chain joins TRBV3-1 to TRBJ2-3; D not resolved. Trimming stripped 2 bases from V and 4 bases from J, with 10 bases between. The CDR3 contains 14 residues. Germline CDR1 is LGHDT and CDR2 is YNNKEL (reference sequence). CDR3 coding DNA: TGTGCCAGCAGCCAACTCGTCGGCGCAGATACGCAGTATTTT. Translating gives CASSQLVGADTQYF.

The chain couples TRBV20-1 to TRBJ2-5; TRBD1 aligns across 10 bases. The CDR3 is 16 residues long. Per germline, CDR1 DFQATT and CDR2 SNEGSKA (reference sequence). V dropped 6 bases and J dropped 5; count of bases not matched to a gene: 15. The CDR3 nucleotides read TGCAGTGCGGCAAACCCAAGACAGGGGGCAGGGGAGACCCAGTACTTC. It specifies CSAANPRQGAGETQYF.

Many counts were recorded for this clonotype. The CDR3 DNA is TGTGCCAGCAGTTTAACGGCGTTGGCGGGGGACCGCTACACCTTC. Translated: CASSLTALAGDRYTF. The V and J genes are TRBV28 and TRBJ1-2; the D gene is possibly TRBD1 (5 bases). CDR1 and CDR2 (germline): MDHEN, SYDVKM. Trimming removed 2 bases from V and 9 bases from J, with 19 bases in between. CDR3 length equals 15 residues.

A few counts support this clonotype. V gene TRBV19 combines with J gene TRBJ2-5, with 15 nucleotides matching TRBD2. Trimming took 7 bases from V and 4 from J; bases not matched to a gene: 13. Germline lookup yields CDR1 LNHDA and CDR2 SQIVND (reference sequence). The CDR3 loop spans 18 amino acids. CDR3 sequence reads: CASTLHRTSGRASETQYF. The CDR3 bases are TGTGCCAGTACTCTACATAGGACTAGCGGGAGGGCCTCAGAGACCCAGTACTTC.

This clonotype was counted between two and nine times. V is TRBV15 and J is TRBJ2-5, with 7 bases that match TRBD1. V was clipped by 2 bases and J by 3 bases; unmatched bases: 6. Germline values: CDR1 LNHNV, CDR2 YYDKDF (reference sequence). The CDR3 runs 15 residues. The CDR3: CATSRSSGTEETQYF. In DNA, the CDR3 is TGTGCCACCAGCAGATCCTCCGGGACAGAAGAGACCCAGTACTTC.

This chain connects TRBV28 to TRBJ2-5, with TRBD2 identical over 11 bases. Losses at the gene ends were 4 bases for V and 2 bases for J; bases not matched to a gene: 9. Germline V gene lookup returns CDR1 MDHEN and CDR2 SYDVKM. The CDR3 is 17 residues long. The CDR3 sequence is CASSYIVGTSGQETQYF. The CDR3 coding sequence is TGTGCCAGCAGTTATATAGTTGGGACTAGCGGACAAGAGACCCAGTACTTC.

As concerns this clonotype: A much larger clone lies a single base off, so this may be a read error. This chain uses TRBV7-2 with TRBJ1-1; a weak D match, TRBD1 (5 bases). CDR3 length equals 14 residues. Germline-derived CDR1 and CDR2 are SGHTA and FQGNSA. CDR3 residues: CASSWGRLGTEALF. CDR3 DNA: TGTGCCAGCAGCTGGGGCCGCCTGGGCACTGAAGCTCTCTTT. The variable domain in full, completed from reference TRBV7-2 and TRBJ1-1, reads GAGVSQSPSNKVTEKGKDVELRCDPISGHTALYWYRQSLGQGLEFLIYFQGNSAPDKSGLPSDRFSAERTGGSVSTLTIQRTQQEDSAVYLCASSWGRLGTEALFGQGTRLTVV.

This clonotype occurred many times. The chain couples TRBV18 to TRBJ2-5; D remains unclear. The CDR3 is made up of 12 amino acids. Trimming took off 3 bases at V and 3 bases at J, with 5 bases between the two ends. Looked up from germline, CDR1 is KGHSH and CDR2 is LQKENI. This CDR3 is CASSPGEETQYF. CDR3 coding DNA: TGTGCCAGCTCACCTGGAGAAGAGACCCAGTACTTC.

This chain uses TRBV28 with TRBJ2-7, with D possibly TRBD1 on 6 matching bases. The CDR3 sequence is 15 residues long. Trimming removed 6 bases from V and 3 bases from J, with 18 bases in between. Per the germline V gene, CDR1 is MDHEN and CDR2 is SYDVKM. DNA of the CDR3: TGTGCCAGCAGGCGGGCAGGGGACATAAACTACGAGCAGTACTTC. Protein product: CASRRAGDINYEQYF.

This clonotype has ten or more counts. This CDR3 is CASSSYIRDTKGTEAFF. The CDR3 DNA sequence: TGCGCCAGCAGCTCCTACATCCGGGACACGAAAGGCACTGAAGCTTTCTTT. The chain couples TRBV5-1 to TRBJ1-1; D is perhaps TRBD1 (6 bases). The V and J ends lost 3 bases and 4 bases respectively, with 22 bases between them. Germline CDR1 and CDR2: SGHRS and YFSETQ. The CDR3 is 17 residues long.

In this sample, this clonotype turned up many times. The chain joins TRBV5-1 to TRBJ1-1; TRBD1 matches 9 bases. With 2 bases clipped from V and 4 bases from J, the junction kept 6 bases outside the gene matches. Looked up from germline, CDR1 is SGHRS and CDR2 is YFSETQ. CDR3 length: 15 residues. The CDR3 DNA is TGCGCCAGCAGCTTCAAGACAGGGGGTATCACTGAAGCTTTCTTT. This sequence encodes CASSFKTGGITEAFF.

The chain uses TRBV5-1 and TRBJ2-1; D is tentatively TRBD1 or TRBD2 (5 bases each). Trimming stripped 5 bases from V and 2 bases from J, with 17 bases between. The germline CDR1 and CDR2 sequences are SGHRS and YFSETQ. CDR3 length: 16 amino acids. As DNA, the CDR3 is TGCGCCAGCAGAGCCGGGACGTCTGTCACCTACAATGAGCAGTTCTTC. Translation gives CASRAGTSVTYNEQFF.

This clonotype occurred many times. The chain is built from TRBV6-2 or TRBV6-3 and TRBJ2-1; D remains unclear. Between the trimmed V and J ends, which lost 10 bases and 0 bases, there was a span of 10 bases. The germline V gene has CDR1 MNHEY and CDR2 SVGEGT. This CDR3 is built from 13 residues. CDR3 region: CATGPSSYNEQFF. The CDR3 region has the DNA TGTGCCACCGGGCCCTCCTCCTACAATGAGCAGTTCTTC.

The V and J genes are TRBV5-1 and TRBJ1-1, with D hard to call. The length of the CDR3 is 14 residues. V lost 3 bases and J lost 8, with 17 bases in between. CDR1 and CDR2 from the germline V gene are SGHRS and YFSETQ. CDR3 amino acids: CASSSWTGEIEAFF. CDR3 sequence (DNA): TGCGCCAGCAGCTCCTGGACTGGGGAAATAGAAGCTTTCTTT.

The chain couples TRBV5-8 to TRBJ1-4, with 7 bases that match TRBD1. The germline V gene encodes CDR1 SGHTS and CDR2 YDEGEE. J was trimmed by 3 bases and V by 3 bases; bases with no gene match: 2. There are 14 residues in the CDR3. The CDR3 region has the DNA TGTGCCAGCAGCTCGGGACAGCCTAATGAAAAACTGTTTTTT. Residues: CASSSGQPNEKLFF.

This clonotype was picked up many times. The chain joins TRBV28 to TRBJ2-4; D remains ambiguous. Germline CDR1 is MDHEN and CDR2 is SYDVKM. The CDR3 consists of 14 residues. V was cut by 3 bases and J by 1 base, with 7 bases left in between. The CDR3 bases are TGTGCCAGCAGTTTGGGTTTGGCCAAAAACATTCAGTACTTC. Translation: CASSLGLAKNIQYF. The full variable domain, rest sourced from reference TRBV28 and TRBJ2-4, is DVKVTQSSRYLVKRTGEKVFLECVQDMDHENMFWYRQDPGLGLRLIYFSYDVKMKEKGDIPEGYSVSREKKERFSLILESASTNQTSMYLCASSLGLAKNIQYFGAGTRLSVL.

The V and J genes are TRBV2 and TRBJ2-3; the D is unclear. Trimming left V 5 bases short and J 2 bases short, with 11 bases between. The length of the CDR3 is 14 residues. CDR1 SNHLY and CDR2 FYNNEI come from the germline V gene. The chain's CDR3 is CASSYGPNTDTQYF. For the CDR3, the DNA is TGTGCCAGCAGTTACGGTCCGAACACAGATACGCAGTATTTT.

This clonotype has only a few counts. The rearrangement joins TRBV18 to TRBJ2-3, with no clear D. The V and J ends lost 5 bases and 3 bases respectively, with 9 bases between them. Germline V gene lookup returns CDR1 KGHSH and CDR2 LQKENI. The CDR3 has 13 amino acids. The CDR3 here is CASSLPATDTQYF. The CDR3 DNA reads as TGTGCCAGCTCATTGCCGGCTACAGATACGCAGTATTTT.

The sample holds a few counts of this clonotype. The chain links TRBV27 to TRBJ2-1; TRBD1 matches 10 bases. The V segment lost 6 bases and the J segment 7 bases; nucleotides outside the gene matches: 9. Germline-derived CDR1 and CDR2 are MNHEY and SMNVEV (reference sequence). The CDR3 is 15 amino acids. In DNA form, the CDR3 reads TGTGCCAGCAGGGCCGGGACAGGGGTATGGAATGAGCAGTTCTTC. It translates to CASRAGTGVWNEQFF.

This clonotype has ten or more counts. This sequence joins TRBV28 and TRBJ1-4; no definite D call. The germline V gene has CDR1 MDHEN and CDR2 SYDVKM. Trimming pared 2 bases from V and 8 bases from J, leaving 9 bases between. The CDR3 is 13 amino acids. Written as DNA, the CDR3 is TGTGCCAGCAGTTTACGGACGGGGGAAAAACTGTTTTTT. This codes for CASSLRTGEKLFF.

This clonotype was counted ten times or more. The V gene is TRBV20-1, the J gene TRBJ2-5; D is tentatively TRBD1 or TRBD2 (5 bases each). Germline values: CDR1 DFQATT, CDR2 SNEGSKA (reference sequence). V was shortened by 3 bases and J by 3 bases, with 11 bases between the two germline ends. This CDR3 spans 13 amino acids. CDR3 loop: CSARWDLEETQYF. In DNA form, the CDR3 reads TGCAGTGCTAGGTGGGACCTAGAAGAGACCCAGTACTTC.

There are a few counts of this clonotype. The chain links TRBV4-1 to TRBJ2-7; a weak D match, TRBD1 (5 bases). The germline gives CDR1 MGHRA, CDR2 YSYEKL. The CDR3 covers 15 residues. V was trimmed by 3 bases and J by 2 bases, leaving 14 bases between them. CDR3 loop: CASSQRKGVTYEQYF. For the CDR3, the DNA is TGCGCCAGCAGCCAGAGAAAAGGGGTAACCTACGAGCAGTACTTC.